A single count supports the clone carrying this TCR beta chain. Its target is not known. Some clones are missing from TCRdb's copy, which holds only in-frame ones; the method was immunoSEQ multiplex PCR. The data contain about 130,000 clones, around 77% of them singletons. The data originate from a study of a mutant IDH1 vaccine in newly diagnosed glioma. Study-wide context: Eight vaccine injections were given to patients in weeks 1, 3, 5, 7, 11, 15, 19 and 23. Treated individuals were 62.5% male and about 38% female, averaging roughly 38 years of age.

This sample's time point: week 11, during vaccination. With topical imiquimod, each dose of the vaccine consisted of 300 ug of mutant IDH1 20-mer peptide. Astrocytomas that were new, WHO grade 3 or 4, IDH1-mutant and ATRX-lost were present in the donors. The germline V and J ends were trimmed by 0 bases and 7 bases, with 16 bases remaining between them. The germline V gene has CDR1 LGHNA and CDR2 YSLEER. This CDR3 is built from 16 residues. The gene calls are TRBV4-3 and TRBJ2-4; the D gene is possibly TRBD2 (6 bases). The starting material was PBMCs, obtained from a glioma patient whose treatment included an IDH1 peptide vaccine. This TCR was recovered from a man between 35 and 55 years old with glioma. The CDR3: CASSQDRMEGWNIQYF. As DNA, the CDR3 is TGCGCCAGCAGCCAAGATAGGATGGAGGGGTGGAACATTCAGTACTTC.